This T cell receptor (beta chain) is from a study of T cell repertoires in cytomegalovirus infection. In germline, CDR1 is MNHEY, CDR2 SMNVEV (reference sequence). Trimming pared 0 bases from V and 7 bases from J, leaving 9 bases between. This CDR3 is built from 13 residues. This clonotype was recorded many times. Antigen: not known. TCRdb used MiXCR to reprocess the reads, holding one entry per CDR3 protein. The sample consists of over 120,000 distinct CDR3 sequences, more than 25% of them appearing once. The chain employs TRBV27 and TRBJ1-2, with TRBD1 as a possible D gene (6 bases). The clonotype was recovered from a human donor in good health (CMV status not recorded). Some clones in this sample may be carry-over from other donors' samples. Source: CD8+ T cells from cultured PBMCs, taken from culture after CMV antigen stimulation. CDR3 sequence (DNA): TGTGCCAGCAGTTTATCGAAAGGGGGTGGCTACACCTTC. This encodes CASSLSKGGGYTF.